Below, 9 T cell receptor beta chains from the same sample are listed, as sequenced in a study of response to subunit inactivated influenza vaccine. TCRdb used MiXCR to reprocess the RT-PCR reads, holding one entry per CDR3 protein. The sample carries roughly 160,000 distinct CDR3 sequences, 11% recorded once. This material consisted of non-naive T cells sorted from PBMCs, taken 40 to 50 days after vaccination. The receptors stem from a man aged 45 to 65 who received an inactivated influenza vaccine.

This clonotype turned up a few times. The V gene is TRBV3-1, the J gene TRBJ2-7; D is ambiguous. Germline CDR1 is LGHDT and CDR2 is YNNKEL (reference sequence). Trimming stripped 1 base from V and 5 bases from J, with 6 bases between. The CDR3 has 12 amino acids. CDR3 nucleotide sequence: TGTGCCAGCAGCCAAGGGCTTCACGAGCAGTACTTC. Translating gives CASSQGLHEQYF.

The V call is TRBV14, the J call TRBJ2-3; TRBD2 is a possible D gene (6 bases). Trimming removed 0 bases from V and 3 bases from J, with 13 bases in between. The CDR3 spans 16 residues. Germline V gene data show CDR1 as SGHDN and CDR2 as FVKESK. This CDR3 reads CASSQDSGLTTDTQYF. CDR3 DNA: TGTGCCAGCAGCCAAGATTCGGGACTCACGACAGATACGCAGTATTTT.

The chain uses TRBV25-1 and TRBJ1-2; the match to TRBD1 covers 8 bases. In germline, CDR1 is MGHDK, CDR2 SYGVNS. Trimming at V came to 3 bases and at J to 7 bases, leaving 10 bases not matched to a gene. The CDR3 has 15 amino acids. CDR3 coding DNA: TGTGCCAGCAGTGATTGGGACAGGCCTGGTCTTGGCTACACCTTC. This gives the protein CASSDWDRPGLGYTF.

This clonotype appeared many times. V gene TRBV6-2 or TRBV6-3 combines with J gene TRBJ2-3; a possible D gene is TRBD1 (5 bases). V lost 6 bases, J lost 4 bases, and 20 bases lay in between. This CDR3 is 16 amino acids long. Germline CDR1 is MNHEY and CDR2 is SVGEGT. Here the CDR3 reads CASRSPTATGADTQYF. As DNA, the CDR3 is TGTGCCAGCAGATCGCCGACAGCGACGGGCGCAGATACGCAGTATTTT.

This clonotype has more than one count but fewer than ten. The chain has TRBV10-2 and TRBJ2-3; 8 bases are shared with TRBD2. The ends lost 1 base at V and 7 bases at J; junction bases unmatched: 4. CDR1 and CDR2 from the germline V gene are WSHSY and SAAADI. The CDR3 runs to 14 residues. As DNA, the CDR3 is TGCGCCAGCAGTGAGTGGACTAGCCGTCATACGCAGTATTTT. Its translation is CASSEWTSRHTQYF.

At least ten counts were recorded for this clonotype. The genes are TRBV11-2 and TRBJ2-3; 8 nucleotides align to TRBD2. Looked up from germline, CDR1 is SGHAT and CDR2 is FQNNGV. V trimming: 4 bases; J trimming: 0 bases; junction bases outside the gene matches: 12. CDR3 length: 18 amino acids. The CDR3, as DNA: TGTGCCAGCAGCTCCCGCCCGGCGGGGGGATCTAGCACAGATACGCAGTATTTT. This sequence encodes CASSSRPAGGSSTDTQYF. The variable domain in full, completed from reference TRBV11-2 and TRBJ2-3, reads EAGVAQSPRYKIIEKRQSVAFWCNPISGHATLYWYQQILGQGPKLLIQFQNNGVVDDSQLPKDRFSAERLKGVDSTLKIQPAKLEDSAVYLCASSSRPAGGSSTDTQYFGPGTRLTVL.

The CDR3 nucleotides read TGTGCCAGCGGTCATTTGGGGGGACGCACCGGGGAGCTGTTTTTT. As protein: CASGHLGGRTGELFF. J is TRBJ2-2 and V is TRBV3-1, with D possibly being TRBD2 (6 bases). CDR3 size: 15 residues. V was trimmed by 8 bases and J by 4 bases, leaving 17 bases between them. From germline, CDR1 is LGHDT and CDR2 YNNKEL (reference sequence). The full variable domain, its missing parts supplied by reference TRBV3-1 and TRBJ2-2, is DTAVSQTPKYLVTQMGNDKSIKCEQNLGHDTMYWYKQDSKKFLKIMFSYNNKELIINETVPNRFSPKSPDKAHLNLHINSLELGDSAVYFCASGHLGGRTGELFFGEGSRLTVL.

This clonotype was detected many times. Here the CDR3 reads CASSFSRGRGDTQYF. DNA for the CDR3: TGTGCCAGCAGTTTTTCCCGGGGGCGAGGGGATACGCAGTATTTT. V gene TRBV12-3 or TRBV12-4 combines with J gene TRBJ2-3; D may correspond to TRBD1 or TRBD2 (6 bases each). Trimming stripped 3 bases from V and 6 bases from J, with 16 bases between. The CDR3 is made up of 15 amino acids.

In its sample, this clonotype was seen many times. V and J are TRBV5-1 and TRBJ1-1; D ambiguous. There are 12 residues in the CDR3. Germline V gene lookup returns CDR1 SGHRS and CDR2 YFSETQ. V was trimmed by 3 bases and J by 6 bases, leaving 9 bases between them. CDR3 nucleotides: TGCGCCAGCAGCTCTAATGGCGCTGAAGCTTTCTTT. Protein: CASSSNGAEAFF.